A selection of T cell receptor beta chains follows, all from one sample in a study of CD8 T cells in Susac syndrome. One entry per CDR3 protein results from TCRdb running MiXCR on the immunoSEQ multiplex PCR reads. The data contain 210,000 or so distinct CDR3 sequences, 85% to 95% of them singletons. Sequences were obtained from CD4+ T cells from PBMCs. These receptors were collected from a human donor with Susac syndrome. Both conserved end residues are part of each CDR3. D genes are given only for firm matches. Only some rows state a clone size, as once, few, many or a class for expanded clones.

j_call clone_size v_call d_call cdr3_nt cdr3_aa
TRBJ2-2 - TRBV4-3 TRBD2 TGCGCCAGCAGCCAAGAACTAGCGTCTACACCGGGGCTGTTTTTT CASSQELASTPGLFF
TRBJ2-3 - TRBV14 - TGTGCCAGCAGCCCCAACCGACTTACGGATACGCAGTATTTT CASSPNRLTDTQYF
TRBJ2-3 - TRBV27 - TGTGCCAGCAGTTTCACGATCACAGATACGCAGTATTTT CASSFTITDTQYF
TRBJ1-6 - TRBV20-1 - TGCAGCACACAGGGTAATAATTCACCCCTCCACTTT CSTQGNNSPLHF
TRBJ1-1 - TRBV6-6 TRBD1 TGTGCCAGCAGTCCAGGGGGTAGTGGCACTGAAGCTTTCTTT CASSPGGSGTEAFF
TRBJ2-5 - TRBV24-1 TRBD1 TGTGCCACCAGTGATTCTTCCGGGACAGGGGGACCAAGGGGGACCCAGTACTTC CATSDSSGTGGPRGTQYF
TRBJ1-3 - TRBV6-1 - TGTGCCAGCAGTGAAGCGCTTTCCAGGGGAGGGGGAAACACCATATATTTT CASSEALSRGGGNTIYF
TRBJ1-5 once TRBV25-1 TRBD1 TGTGCCAGCAGTGAAGGGACAGCCGCATCGCCCCAGCATTTT CASSEGTAASPQHF
TRBJ2-1 - TRBV7-2 - TGTGCCAGCAGCTTAGGCTCATTCACCGATGAGCAGTTCTTC CASSLGSFTDEQFF
TRBJ2-1 - TRBV28 - TGTGCCAGCAGTTTAGGCGGGGCTAGGCTCCGTAATGAGCAGTTCTTC CASSLGGARLRNEQFF
TRBJ1-1 - TRBV27 - TGTGCCAGCAGTTTAAGGACCTTAACGGACACTGAAGCTTTCTTT CASSLRTLTDTEAFF
TRBJ2-7 - TRBV2 - TGTGCCAGCATGAGGGGACACAACTACGAGCAGTACTTC CASMRGHNYEQYF
TRBJ2-7 once TRBV14 - TGTGCCAGCAGCCAATCATGGCAGGGGAGGTCCGAGCAGTACTTC CASSQSWQGRSEQYF
TRBJ1-6 - TRBV20-1 TRBD1 TGCAGTGCTAGAGTTGGTGGGAATACAGGGGTCTATAATTCACCCCTCCACTTT CSARVGGNTGVYNSPLHF